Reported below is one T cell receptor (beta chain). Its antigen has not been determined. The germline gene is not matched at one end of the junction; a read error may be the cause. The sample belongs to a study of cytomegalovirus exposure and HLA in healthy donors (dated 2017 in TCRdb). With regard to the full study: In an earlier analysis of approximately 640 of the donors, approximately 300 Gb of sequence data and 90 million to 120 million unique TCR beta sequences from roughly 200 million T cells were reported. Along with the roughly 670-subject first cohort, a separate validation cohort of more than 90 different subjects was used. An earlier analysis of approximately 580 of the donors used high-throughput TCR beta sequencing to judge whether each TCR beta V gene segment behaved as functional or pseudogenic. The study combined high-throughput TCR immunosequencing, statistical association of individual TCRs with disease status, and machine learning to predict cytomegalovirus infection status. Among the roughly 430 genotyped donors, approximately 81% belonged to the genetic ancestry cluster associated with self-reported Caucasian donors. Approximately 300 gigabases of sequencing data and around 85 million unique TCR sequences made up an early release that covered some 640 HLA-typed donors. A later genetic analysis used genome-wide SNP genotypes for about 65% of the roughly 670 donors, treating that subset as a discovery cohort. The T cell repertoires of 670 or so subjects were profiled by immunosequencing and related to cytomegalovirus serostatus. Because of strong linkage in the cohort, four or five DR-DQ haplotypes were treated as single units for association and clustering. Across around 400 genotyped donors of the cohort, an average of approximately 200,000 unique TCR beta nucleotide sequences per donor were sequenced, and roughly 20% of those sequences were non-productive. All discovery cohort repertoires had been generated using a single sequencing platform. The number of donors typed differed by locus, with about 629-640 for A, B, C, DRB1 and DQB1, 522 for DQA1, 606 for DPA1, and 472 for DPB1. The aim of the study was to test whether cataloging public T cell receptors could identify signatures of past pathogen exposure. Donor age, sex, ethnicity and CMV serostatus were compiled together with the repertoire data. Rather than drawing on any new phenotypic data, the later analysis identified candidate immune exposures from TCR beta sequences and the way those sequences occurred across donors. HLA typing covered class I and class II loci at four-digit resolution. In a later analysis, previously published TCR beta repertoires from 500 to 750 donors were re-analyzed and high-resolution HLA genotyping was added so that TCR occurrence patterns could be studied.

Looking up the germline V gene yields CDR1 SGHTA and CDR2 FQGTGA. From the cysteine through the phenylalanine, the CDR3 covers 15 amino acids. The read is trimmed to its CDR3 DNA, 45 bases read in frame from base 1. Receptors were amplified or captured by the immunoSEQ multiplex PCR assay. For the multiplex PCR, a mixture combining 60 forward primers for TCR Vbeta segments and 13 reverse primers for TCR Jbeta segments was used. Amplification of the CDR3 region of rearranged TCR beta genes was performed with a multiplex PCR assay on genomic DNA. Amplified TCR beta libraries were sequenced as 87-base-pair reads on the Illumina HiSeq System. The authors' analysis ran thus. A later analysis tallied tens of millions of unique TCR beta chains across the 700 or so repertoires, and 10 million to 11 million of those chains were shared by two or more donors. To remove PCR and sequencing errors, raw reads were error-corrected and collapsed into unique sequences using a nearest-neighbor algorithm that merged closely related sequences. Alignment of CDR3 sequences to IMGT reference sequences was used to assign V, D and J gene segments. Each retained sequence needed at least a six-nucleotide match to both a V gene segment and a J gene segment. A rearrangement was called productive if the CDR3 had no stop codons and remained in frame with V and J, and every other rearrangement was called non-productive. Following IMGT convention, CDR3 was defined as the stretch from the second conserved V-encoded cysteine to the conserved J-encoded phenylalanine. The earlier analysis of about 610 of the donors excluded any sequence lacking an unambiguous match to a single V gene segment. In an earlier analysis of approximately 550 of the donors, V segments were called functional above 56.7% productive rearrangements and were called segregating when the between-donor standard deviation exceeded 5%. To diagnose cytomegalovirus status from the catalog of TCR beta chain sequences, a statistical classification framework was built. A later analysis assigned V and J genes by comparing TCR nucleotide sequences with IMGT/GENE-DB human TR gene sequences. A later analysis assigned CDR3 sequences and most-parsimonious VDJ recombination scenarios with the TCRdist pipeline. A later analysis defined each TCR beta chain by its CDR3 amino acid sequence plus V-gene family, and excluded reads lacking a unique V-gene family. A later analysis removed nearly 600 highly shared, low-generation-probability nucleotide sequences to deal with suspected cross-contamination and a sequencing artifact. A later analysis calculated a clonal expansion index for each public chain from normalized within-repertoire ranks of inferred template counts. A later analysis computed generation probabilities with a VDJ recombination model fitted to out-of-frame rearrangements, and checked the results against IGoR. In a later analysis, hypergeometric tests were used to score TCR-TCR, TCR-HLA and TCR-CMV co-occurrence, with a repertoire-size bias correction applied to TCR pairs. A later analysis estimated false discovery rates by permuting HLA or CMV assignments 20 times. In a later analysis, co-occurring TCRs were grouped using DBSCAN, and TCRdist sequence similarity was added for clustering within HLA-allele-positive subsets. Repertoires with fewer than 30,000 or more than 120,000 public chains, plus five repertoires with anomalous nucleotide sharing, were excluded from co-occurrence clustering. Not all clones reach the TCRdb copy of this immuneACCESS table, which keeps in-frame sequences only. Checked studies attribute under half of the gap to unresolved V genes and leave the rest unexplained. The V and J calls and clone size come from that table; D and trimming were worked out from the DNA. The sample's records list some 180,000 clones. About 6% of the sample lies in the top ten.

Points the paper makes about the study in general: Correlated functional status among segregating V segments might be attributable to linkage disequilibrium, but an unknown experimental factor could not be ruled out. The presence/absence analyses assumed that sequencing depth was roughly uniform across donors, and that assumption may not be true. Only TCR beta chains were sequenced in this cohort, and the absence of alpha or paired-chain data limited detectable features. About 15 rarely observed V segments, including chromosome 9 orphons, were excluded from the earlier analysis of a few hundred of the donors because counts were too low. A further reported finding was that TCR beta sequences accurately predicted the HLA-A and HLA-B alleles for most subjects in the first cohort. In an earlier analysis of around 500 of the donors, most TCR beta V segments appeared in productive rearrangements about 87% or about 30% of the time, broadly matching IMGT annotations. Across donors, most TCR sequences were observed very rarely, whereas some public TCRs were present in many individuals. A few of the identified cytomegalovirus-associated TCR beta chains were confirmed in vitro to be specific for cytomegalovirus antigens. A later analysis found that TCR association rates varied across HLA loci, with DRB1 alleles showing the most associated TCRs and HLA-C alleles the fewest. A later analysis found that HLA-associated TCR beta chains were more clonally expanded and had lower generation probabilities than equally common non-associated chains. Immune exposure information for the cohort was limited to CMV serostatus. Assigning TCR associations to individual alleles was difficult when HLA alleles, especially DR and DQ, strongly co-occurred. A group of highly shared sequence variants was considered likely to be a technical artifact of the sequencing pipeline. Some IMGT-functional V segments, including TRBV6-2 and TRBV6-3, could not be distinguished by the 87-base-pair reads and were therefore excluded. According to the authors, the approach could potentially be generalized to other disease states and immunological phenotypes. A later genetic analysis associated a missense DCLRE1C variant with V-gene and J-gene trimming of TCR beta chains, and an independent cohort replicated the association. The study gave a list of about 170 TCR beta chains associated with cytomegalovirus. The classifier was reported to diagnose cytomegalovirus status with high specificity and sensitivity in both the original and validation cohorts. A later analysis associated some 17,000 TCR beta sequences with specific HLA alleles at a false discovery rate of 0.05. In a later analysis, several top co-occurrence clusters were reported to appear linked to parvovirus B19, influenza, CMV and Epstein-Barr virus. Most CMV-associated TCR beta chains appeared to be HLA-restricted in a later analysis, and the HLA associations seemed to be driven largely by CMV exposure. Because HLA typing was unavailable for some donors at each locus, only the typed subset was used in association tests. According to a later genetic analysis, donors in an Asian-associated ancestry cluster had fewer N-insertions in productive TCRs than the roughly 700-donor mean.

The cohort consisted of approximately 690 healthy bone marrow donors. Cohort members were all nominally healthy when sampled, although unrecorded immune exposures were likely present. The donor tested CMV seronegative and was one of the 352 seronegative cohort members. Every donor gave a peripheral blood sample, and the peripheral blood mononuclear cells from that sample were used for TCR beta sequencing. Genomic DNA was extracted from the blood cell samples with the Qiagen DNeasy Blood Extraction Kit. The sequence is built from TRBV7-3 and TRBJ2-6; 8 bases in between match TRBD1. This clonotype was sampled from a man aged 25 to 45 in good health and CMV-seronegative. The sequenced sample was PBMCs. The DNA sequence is TGCGCGTCCGGACAGGGTTCCTCTGGGGCCAACGTCCTGACTTTC. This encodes CASGQGSSGANVLTF.